The clone carrying this T cell receptor beta chain was seen more than once but under ten times. This sample is drawn from a study of T cells in localized non-small cell lung cancer. The V segment lost 5 bases and the J segment 5 bases; nucleotides outside the gene matches: 6. The CDR3 extends over 15 amino acids. From germline, CDR1 is LNHDA and CDR2 SQIVND (reference sequence). The data were produced by immunoSEQ multiplex PCR, yet TCRdb's version contains in-frame clones alone and is incomplete. The sample lists about 4,600 clones, more than 25% occurring once. This chain uses TRBV19 with TRBJ2-5; 12 nucleotides match TRBD1. Sample: lung tumor tissue, taken before any cancer treatment. This TCR came from a man aged 40 to 70 with stage III squamous cell lung carcinoma. CDR3: CASSLGQGALETQYF. CDR3 in DNA: TGTGCCAGTAGTCTGGGACAGGGGGCGCTTGAGACCCAGTACTTC. Looking up the rest from reference TRBV19 and TRBJ2-5 gives the full variable domain: DGGITQSPKYLFRKEGQNVTLSCEQNLNHDAMYWYRQDPGQGLRLIYYSQIVNDFQKGDIAEGYSVSREKKESFPLTVTSAQKNPTAFYLCASSLGQGALETQYFGPGTRLLVL.